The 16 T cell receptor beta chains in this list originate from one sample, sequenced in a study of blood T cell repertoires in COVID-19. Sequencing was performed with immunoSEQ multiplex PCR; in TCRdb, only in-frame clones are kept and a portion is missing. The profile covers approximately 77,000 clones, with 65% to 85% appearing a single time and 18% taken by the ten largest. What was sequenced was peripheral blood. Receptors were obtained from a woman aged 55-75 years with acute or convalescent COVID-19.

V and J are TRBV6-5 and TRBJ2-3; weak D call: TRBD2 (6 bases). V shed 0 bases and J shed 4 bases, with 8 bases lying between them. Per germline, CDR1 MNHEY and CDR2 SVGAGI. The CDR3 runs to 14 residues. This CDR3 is CASSYSWRADTQYF. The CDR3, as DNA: TGTGCCAGCAGTTACTCTTGGAGGGCAGATACGCAGTATTTT.

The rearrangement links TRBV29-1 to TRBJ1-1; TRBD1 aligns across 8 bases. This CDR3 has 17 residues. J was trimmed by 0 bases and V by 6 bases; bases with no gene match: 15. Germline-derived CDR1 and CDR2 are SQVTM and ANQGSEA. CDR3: CSVGDRGRVWMNTEAFF. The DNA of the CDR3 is TGCAGCGTCGGTGACAGGGGAAGGGTCTGGATGAACACTGAAGCTTTCTTT.

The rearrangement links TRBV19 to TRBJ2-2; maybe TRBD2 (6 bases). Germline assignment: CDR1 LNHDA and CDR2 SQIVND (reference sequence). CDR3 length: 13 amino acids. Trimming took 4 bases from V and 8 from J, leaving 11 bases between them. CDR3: CASSTGLEGELFF. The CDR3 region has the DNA TGTGCCAGTAGTACGGGACTGGAGGGGGAGCTGTTTTTT.

The CDR3 spells CASSDGVGGNQPQHF. CDR3 coding DNA: TGTGCCAGCAGTGATGGAGTAGGAGGCAATCAGCCCCAGCATTTT. The chain has TRBV25-1 and TRBJ1-5; D unresolved. In germline, CDR1 is MGHDK, CDR2 SYGVNS. This CDR3 has 15 residues. The V end lost 3 bases, the J end lost 2 bases, and 11 bases lay between the germline ends.

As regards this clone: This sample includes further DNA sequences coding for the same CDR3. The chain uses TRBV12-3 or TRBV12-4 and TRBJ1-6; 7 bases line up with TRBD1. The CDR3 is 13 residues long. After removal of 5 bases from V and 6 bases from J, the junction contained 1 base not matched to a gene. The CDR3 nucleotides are TGTGCCAGCAGTAGGGACAGTAATTCACCCCTCCACTTT. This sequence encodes CASSRDSNSPLHF.

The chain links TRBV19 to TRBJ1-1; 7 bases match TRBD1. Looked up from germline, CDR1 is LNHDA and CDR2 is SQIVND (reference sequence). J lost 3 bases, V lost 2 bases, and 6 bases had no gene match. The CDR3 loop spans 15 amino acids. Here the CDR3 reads CASSISGGRDTEAFF. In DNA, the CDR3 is TGTGCCAGTAGTATATCAGGGGGAAGGGACACTGAAGCTTTCTTT.

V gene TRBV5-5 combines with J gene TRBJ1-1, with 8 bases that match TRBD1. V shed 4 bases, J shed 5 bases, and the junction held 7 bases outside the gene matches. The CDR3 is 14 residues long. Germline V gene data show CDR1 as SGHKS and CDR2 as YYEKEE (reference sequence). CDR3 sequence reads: CASSGQGAWTEAFF. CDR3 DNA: TGTGCCAGCAGCGGCCAGGGGGCCTGGACTGAAGCTTTCTTT.

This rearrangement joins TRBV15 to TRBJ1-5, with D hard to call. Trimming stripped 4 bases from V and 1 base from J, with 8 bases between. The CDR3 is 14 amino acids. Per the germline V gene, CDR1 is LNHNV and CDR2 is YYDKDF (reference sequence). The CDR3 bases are TGTGCCACCAGCAAATCCCAAAGCAATCAGCCCCAGCATTTT. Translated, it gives CATSKSQSNQPQHF.

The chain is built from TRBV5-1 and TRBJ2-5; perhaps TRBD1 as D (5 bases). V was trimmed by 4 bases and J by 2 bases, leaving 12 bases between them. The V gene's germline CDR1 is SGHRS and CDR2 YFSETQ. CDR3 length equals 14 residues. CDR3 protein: CASSHDSLQETQYF. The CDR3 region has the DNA TGCGCCAGCAGCCATGACAGCCTTCAAGAGACCCAGTACTTC. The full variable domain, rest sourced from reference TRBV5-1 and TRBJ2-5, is KAGVTQTPRYLIKTRGQQVTLSCSPISGHRSVSWYQQTPGQGLQFLFEYFSETQRNKGNFPGRFSGRQFSNSRSEMNVSTLELGDSALYLCASSHDSLQETQYFGPGTRLLVL.

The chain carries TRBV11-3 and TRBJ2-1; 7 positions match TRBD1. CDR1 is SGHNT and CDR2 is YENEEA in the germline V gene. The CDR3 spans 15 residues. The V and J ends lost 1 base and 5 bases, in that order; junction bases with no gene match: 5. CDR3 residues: CASSLVGGANNEQFF. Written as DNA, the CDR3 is TGTGCCAGCAGCTTAGTAGGGGGCGCGAACAATGAGCAGTTCTTC.

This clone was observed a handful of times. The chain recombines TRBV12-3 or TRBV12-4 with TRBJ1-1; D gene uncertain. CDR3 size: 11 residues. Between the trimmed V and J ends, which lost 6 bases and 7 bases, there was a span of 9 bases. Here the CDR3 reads CASRRTNEAFF. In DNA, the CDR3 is TGTGCCAGCAGACGAACTAATGAAGCTTTCTTT.

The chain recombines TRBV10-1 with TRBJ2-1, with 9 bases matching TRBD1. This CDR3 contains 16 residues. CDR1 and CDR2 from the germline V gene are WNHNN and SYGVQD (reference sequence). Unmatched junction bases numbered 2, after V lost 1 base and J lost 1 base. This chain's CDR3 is CASSELDRGSYNEQFF. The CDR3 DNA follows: TGCGCCAGCAGTGAGTTGGACAGGGGTTCCTACAATGAGCAGTTCTTC.

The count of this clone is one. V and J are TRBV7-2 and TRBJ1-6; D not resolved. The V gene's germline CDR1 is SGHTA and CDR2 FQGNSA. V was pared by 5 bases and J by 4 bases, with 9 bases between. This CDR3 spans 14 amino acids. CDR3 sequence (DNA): TGTGCCAGCAGCCCGAGTGGTTATAATTCACCCCTCCACTTT. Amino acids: CASSPSGYNSPLHF.

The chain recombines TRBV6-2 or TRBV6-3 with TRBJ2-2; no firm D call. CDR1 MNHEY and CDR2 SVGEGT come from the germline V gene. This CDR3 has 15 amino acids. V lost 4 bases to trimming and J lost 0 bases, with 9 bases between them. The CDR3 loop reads CASSSQVPNTGELFF. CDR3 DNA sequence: TGTGCCAGCAGTTCCCAGGTACCGAACACCGGGGAGCTGTTTTTT.

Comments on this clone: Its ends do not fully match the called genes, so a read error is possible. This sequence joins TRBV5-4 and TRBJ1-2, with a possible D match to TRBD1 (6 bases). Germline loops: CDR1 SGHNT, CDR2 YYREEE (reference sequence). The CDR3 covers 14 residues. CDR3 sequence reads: CASSLDSLFYGYTF. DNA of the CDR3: TGTGCCAGCAGTTTGGACAGCCTTTTCTATGGCTACACCTTC. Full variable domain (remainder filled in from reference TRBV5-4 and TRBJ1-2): ETGVTQSPTHLIKTRGQQVTLRCSSQSGHNTVSWYQQALGQGPQFIFQYYREEENGRGNFPPRFSGLQFPNYSSELNVNALELDDSALYLCASSLDSLFYGYTFGSGTRLTVV.

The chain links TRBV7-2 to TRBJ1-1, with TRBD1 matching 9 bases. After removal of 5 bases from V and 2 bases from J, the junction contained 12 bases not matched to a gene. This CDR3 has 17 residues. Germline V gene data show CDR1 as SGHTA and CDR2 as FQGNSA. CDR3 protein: CASSNYGTGRGNTEAFF. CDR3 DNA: TGTGCCAGCAGCAACTACGGGACAGGGAGGGGCAACACTGAAGCTTTCTTT.